These 16 T cell receptor beta chains share one sample of origin, sequenced in a study of shared clonotypes between healthy human individuals. Assay: immunoSEQ multiplex PCR; the TCRdb copy retains only in-frame clones and omits some. The sample includes under 1,100,000 clones, about 70% of them seen just once. The sequenced sample was memory CD4+ T cells sorted from blood. Noted subset: CD45RA-negative fraction. These receptors were taken from a man younger than 30 in good health.

The chain combines TRBV27 with TRBJ2-7; 9 nucleotides match TRBD1. The germline V gene encodes CDR1 MNHEY and CDR2 SMNVEV (reference sequence). The V segment lost 7 bases and the J segment 1 base; nucleotides outside the gene matches: 5. The CDR3 contains 14 residues. The CDR3 spells CASKTGGVSYEQYF. CDR3 bases: TGTGCCAGCAAAACAGGGGGCGTTTCCTACGAGCAGTACTTC.

The chain carries TRBV11-2 and TRBJ1-4, with unresolved D. V shed 2 bases and J shed 7 bases, with 11 bases lying between them. CDR1 SGHAT and CDR2 FQNNGV come from the germline V gene. The CDR3 runs to 14 residues. DNA for the CDR3: TGTGCCAGCAGCTTATGGTCGGAAGGTGAAAAACTGTTTTTT. Translation: CASSLWSEGEKLFF.

This chain uses TRBV5-1 with TRBJ2-7; 7 bases fit TRBD1. Germline loops: CDR1 SGHRS, CDR2 YFSETQ. Losses at the gene ends were 1 base for V and 5 bases for J; bases not matched to a gene: 6. This CDR3 contains 14 residues. CDR3 in amino acids: CASSLKATGDEQYF. The CDR3 DNA reads as TGCGCCAGCAGCTTGAAGGCAACAGGGGACGAGCAGTACTTC.

The CDR3 coding sequence is TGTGCCATCAGTGTCTTGAGCCACGAGCAGTACTTC. Translation: CAISVLSHEQYF. The chain recombines TRBV10-3 with TRBJ2-7; D remains unclear. Per the germline V gene, CDR1 is ENHRY and CDR2 is SYGVKD. Trimming removed 4 bases at V and 5 bases at J, with 9 bases between. The CDR3 is made up of 12 amino acids.

This clone was recorded many times. This chain joins TRBV9 and TRBJ2-1; the match to TRBD1 covers 8 bases. Germline CDR1 SGDLS, CDR2 YYNGEE. CDR3 length: 16 amino acids. Unmatched junction bases numbered 2, after V lost 0 bases and J lost 0 bases. CDR3 in DNA: TGTGCCAGCAGCGTAGAAGGACAGGGCTCCTACAATGAGCAGTTCTTC. Translated: CASSVEGQGSYNEQFF.

The chain employs TRBV10-3 and TRBJ2-1, with 11 positions matching TRBD2. The germline V gene encodes CDR1 ENHRY and CDR2 SYGVKD. CDR3 length: 16 residues. V lost 6 bases and J lost 6; bases outside the gene matches: 10. CDR3 nucleotide sequence: TGTGCCATCAGCACTAGCGGGAGCTTAGGAGGCAATGAGCAGTTCTTC. Protein sequence: CAISTSGSLGGNEQFF.

This chain connects TRBV29-1 to TRBJ2-7; 9 bases map to TRBD1. After removal of 8 bases from V and 2 bases from J, the junction contained 10 bases not matched to a gene. The V gene's germline CDR1 is SQVTM and CDR2 ANQGSEA. The CDR3 loop spans 14 amino acids. The CDR3 protein is CSFRGQGPPYEQYF. The CDR3 bases are TGCAGCTTCCGTGGACAGGGGCCCCCCTACGAGCAGTACTTC.

There are a few counts of this clone. This chain links TRBV27 with TRBJ1-6; D gene unclear. Per the germline V gene, CDR1 is MNHEY and CDR2 is SMNVEV (reference sequence). This CDR3 spans 14 amino acids. V was pared by 1 base and J by 9 bases, with 10 bases between. The CDR3 DNA follows: TGTGCCAGCAGTTTATGGGTGGAGGGTTCACCCCTCCACTTT. Translation gives CASSLWVEGSPLHF.

This clone is a singleton in its sample. This chain links TRBV10-2 with TRBJ1-2; D gene uncertain. This CDR3 comprises 13 residues. Germline CDR1 and CDR2: WSHSY and SAAADI. V lost 2 bases and J 8 bases, leaving 12 bases between the germline ends. This chain's CDR3 is CASSEQSAWGYTF. The CDR3 DNA sequence: TGCGCCAGCAGTGAGCAATCGGCGTGGGGCTACACCTTC.

The DNA for the CDR3 is TGTGCCTGGACTATAGGGGGCGGCACTGAAGCTTTCTTT. Protein sequence: CAWTIGGGTEAFF. This chain links TRBV30 with TRBJ1-1; 7 bases map to TRBD1. The V and J ends lost 4 bases and 4 bases, in that order; junction bases with no gene match: 6. Germline V gene data show CDR1 as GTSNPN and CDR2 as SVGIG (reference sequence). The CDR3 loop spans 13 amino acids. The full variable domain, completed using reference TRBV30 and TRBJ1-1, is SQTIHQWPATLVQPVGSPLSLECTVEGTSNPNLYWYRQAAGRGLQLLFYSVGIGQISSEVPQNLSASRPQDRQFILSSKKLLLSDSGFYLCAWTIGGGTEAFFGQGTRLTVV.

The rearrangement links TRBV27 to TRBJ1-6; D is possibly TRBD1 (5 bases). Germline CDR1 reads MNHEY; CDR2 reads SMNVEV (reference sequence). This CDR3 has 15 residues. Deletions cut 7 bases from V and 7 bases from J, with 17 bases between. CDR3 sequence reads: CASTLYSGDNSPLHF. CDR3 in DNA: TGTGCCAGCACCCTGTATTCCGGGGACAATTCACCCCTCCACTTT.

In its sample, this clone was seen many times. The rearrangement links TRBV10-3 to TRBJ1-1; possible D gene TRBD1, 6 bases. V was clipped by 10 bases and J by 3 bases, with 15 bases between them. Germline V gives CDR1 ENHRY, CDR2 SYGVKD. CDR3 size: 13 residues. The CDR3 is CATHRVGDTEAFF. CDR3 DNA sequence: TGTGCCACTCACAGGGTTGGGGACACTGAAGCTTTCTTT.

This rearrangement joins TRBV21-1 to TRBJ2-1; the table's D gene call, TRBD1, was not cross checked with the DNA. TRBV21-1 is marked as a pseudogene. The CDR3 sequence is 16 residues long. Here the CDR3 reads CASSKEWQGYYNEQFF. DNA for the CDR3: TGTGCCAGCAGCAAAGAGTGGCAGGGTTATTACAATGAGCAGTTCTTC.

This clone was counted only a few times. The V call is TRBV7-2, the J call TRBJ2-7, with 13 bases aligning to TRBD2. V shed 5 bases, J shed 7 bases, and the junction held 17 bases outside the gene matches. This CDR3 is 18 amino acids long. The germline CDR1 and CDR2 sequences are SGHTA and FQGNSA. The CDR3 sequence: CASSATSGRAKGLIEQYF. CDR3 sequence (DNA): TGTGCCAGCAGCGCCACTAGCGGGAGGGCCAAGGGGCTAATTGAGCAGTACTTC.

This clone was observed a few times. A read error is possible here, since a much larger clone lies one base away. This rearrangement joins TRBV7-9 to TRBJ2-3; D unclear. Trimming took 2 bases from V and 2 from J, leaving 2 bases between them. Germline loops: CDR1 SEHNR, CDR2 FQNEAQ (reference sequence). CDR3 length: 12 residues. DNA of the CDR3: TGTGCCAGCAGCTTACACACAGATACGCAGTATTTT. It codes for CASSLHTDTQYF.

This chain uses TRBV7-2 with TRBJ2-3; 9 bases align to TRBD1. V lost 4 bases to trimming and J lost 7 bases; unmatched junction nucleotides: 6. Germline-derived CDR1 and CDR2 are SGHTA and FQGNSA. The CDR3 runs to 14 residues. This chain's CDR3 is CASSSTGGGYTQYF. The CDR3 region has the DNA TGTGCCAGCAGCTCAACAGGGGGCGGATATACGCAGTATTTT.